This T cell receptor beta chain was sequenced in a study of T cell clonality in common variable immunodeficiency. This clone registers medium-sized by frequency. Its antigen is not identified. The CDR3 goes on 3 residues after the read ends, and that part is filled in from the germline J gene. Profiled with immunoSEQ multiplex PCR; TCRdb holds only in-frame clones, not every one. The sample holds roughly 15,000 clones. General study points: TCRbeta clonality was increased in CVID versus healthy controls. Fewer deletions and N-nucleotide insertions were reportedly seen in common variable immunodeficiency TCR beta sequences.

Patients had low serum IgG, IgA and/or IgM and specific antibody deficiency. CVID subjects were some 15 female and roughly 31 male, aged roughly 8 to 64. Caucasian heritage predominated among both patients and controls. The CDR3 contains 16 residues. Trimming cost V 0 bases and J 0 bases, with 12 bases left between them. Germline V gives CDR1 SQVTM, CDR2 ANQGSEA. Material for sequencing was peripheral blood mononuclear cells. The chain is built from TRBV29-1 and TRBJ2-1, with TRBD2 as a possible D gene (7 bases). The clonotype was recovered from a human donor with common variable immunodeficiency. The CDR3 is CSVEEGGGGSYNEQFF. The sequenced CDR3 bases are TGCAGCGTTGAAGAGGGGGGCGGGGGCTCCTACAATGAG.